The TCR beta chain under discussion was sequenced for a study of T cell repertoires in cytomegalovirus infection. Study at large: It was recently identified HLA-C-restricted and well-studied HLA-B-restricted CMV epitopes that the study used. The public TCR beta signatures pointed to both CMV infection and matching HLA type.

In its sample, this clonotype was seen a few times. Antigen specificity is unknown. Study results and limitations: HLA-C-restricted CMV clonotypes gave the most frequent clonotype in two of eight donors.

TCRdb processed the reads anew with MiXCR; each CDR3 protein has one entry. The data show approximately 990,000 distinct CDR3 sequences, roughly 31% seen once. This CDR3 spans 15 amino acids. Losses at the gene ends were 5 bases for V and 4 bases for J; bases not matched to a gene: 12. Germline lookup yields CDR1 DFQATT and CDR2 SNEGSKA (reference sequence). This chain links TRBV20-1 with TRBJ2-3; 7 nucleotides match TRBD1. This clonotype originated in a human donor in good health (CMV status not recorded). Some clones in this sample may be carry-over from other donors' samples. This specimen was cultured CD8+ T cells from PBMCs, taken from culture after CMV antigen stimulation. The CDR3 loop is CSAEHGQGVADTQYF. The CDR3 DNA reads as TGCAGTGCTGAACATGGGCAGGGGGTGGCAGATACGCAGTATTTT.